The 3 T cell receptor beta chains in this list originate from one sample, sequenced in a study of T cells in Graves' hyperthyroidism and ophthalmopathy. It was RNA transcripts that yielded the amplified TCR beta CDR3 regions. The HTBI set primed first-round TCR CDR3 RT-PCR. TCRdb independently ran MiXCR on the multiplex PCR reads; one entry per CDR3 protein. The sample includes about 700,000 distinct CDR3 sequences, about 15% seen only once; the top ten take about 9.4%. Sequencing was performed on blood. These TCRs come from a woman aged 18-29 years with Graves' hyperthyroidism.

DNA of the CDR3: TGTGCCAGCAGCCGCCCCGGACGGAAGGGGGCCAACGTCCTGACTTTC. As protein: CASSRPGRKGANVLTF. The chain is built from TRBV7-3 and TRBJ2-6, with unresolved D. V was shortened by 5 bases and J by 4 bases, with 15 bases between the two germline ends. The CDR3 is 16 residues long. Germline CDR1 SGHTA, CDR2 FQGTGA.

This clonotype showed up just a few times. V usage is TRBV2 and J usage is TRBJ1-4; perhaps TRBD1 as D (6 bases). Germline CDR1 reads SNHLY; CDR2 reads FYNNEI. V was clipped by 0 bases and J by 0 bases, with 11 bases between them. This CDR3 is 17 amino acids long. Here the CDR3 reads CASSEAGGRATNEKLFF. The CDR3, as DNA: TGTGCCAGCAGTGAAGCGGGGGGCCGGGCAACTAATGAAAAACTGTTTTTT.

A few counts support this clonotype. The V gene is TRBV29-1, the J gene TRBJ1-2; 7 bases fit TRBD1. In germline, CDR1 is SQVTM, CDR2 ANQGSEA. The CDR3 covers 14 residues. J gave up 4 bases and V 7 bases, and 12 bases lay outside the gene matches. This CDR3 reads CSGLTGKRGYGYTF. CDR3 nucleotides: TGCAGCGGGCTGACAGGGAAAAGAGGCTATGGCTACACCTTC.